Below, 3 T cell receptor beta chains from the same sample are listed, as sequenced in a study of cytomegalovirus exposure and HLA in healthy donors (dated by TCRdb to 2017 to 2019). The library was built by means of the immunoSEQ multiplex PCR assay. For the multiplex PCR, a mixture combining 60 forward primers for TCR Vbeta segments and 13 reverse primers for TCR Jbeta segments was used. TCRdb carries this immuneACCESS record with in-frame sequences only. Its versions omit some clonotypes, under half of them owing to an unresolved V gene in the studies checked, with the rest unexplained. The sample table lists 100,000 to 150,000 clones, around four fifths of them with a count of one. Jointly, the top ten make up 11% of the sample. The sequencing sample was made of PBMCs. The receptors derive from a young man in good health and CMV-seropositive.

Only one count was recorded for this clone. J is TRBJ2-7 and V is TRBV7-6; TRBD2 might be the D (6 bases). Germline V gene lookup returns CDR1 SGHVS and CDR2 FNYEAQ. The V end was cut by 0 bases, the J end by 1 base, with 7 bases between. This CDR3 has 14 residues. CDR3 DNA sequence: TGTGCCAGCAGCTTAGCCGCGGGGTCCTACGAGCAGTACTTC. The encoded protein is CASSLAAGSYEQYF.

This rearrangement joins TRBV27 to TRBJ2-7; 10 positions match TRBD2. Germline trimming cut 0 bases from V and 2 bases from J; bases unmatched to any gene: 7. The CDR3 is 17 residues long. CDR1 and CDR2 from the germline V gene are MNHEY and SMNVEV (reference sequence). CDR3 region: CASSLSGKSGRAYEQYF. As DNA, the CDR3 is TGTGCCAGCAGTTTATCGGGGAAAAGCGGGAGGGCCTACGAGCAGTACTTC.

The chain combines TRBV20-1 with TRBJ2-3; D may be TRBD1 (5 bases). This CDR3 spans 10 amino acids. CDR1 DFQATT and CDR2 SNEGSKA come from the germline V gene (reference sequence). The ends were cut back, 6 bases at V and 6 bases at J, with 7 bases in the middle. The CDR3 here is CSAPGDTQYF. CDR3 sequence (DNA): TGCAGTGCCCCAGGGGATACGCAGTATTTT.